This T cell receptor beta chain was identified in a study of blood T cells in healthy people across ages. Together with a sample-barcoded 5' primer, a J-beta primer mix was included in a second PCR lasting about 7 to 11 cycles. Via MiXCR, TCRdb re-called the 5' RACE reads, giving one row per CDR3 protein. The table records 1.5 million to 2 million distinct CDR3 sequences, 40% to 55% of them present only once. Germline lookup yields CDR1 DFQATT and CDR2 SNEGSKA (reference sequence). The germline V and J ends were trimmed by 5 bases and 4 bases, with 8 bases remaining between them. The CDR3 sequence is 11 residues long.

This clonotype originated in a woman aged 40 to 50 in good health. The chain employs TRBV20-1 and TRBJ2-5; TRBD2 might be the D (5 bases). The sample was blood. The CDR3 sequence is CSALRAETQYF. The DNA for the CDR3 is TGCAGTGCTTTGAGGGCAGAGACCCAGTACTTC.